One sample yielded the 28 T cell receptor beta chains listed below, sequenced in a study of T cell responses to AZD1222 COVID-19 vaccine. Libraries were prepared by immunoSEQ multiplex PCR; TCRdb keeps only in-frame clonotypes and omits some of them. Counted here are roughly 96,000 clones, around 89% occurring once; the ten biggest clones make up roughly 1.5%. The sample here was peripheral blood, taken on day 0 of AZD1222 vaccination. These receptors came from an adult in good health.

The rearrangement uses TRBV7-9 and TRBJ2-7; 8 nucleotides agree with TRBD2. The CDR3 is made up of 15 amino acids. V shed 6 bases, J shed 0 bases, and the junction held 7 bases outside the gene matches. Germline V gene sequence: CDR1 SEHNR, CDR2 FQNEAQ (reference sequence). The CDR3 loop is CASSRQRGPSYEQYF. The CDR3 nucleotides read TGTGCCAGCAGTCGGCAGCGGGGGCCCTCCTACGAGCAGTACTTC.

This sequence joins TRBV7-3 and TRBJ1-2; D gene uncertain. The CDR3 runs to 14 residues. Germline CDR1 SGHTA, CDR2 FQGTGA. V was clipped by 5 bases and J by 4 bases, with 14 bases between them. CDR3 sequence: CASSPTRTRYGYTF. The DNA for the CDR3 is TGTGCCAGCAGCCCCACGAGGACCCGCTATGGCTACACCTTC.

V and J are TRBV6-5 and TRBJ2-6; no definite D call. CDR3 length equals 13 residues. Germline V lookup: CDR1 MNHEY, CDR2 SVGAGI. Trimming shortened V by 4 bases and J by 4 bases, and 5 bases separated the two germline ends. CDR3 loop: CASSLGGANVLTF. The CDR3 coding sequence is TGTGCCAGCAGTTTAGGGGGGGCCAACGTCCTGACTTTC.

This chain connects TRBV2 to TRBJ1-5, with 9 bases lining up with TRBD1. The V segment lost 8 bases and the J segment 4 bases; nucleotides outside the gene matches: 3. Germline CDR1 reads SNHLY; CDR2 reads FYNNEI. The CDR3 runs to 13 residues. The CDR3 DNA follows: TGTGCCAGCCATGGGACAGGGAATCAGCCCCAGCATTTT. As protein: CASHGTGNQPQHF.

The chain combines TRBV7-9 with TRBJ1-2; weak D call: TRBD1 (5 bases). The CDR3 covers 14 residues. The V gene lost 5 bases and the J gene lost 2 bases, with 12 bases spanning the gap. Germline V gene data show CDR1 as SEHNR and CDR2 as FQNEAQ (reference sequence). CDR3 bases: TGTGCCAGCAGCCAGGGACGTCTCAACTATGGCTACACCTTC. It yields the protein CASSQGRLNYGYTF.

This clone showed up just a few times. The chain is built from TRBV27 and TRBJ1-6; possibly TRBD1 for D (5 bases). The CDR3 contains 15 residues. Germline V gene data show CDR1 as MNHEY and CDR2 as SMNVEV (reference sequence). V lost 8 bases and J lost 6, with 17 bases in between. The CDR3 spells CASRSLTGPNSPLHF. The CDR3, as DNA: TGTGCCAGCCGCTCTTTAACGGGGCCTAATTCACCCCTCCACTTT.

This chain's CDR3 is CASSFGGIDEKLFF. In nucleotides, the CDR3 is TGCGCCAGCAGCTTTGGGGGTATCGATGAAAAACTGTTTTTT. This sequence joins TRBV5-1 and TRBJ1-4; D possibly corresponds to TRBD1 (5 bases). The CDR3 covers 14 residues. Per germline, CDR1 SGHRS and CDR2 YFSETQ. The V and J ends lost 2 bases and 6 bases respectively, with 11 bases between them.

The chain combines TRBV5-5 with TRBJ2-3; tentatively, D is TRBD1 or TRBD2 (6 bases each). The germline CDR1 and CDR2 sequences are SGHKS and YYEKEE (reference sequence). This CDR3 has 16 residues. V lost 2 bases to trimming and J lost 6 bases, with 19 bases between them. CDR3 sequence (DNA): TGTGCCAGCAGCTTTTTCTTGACTAGGGGGTCTGATACGCAGTATTTT. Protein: CASSFFLTRGSDTQYF.

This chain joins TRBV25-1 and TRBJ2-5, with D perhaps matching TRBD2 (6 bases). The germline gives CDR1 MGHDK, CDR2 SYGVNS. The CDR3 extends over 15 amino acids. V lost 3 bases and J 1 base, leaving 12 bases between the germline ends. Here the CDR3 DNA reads TGTGCCAGCAGTGAGTGGGCGGGGTCCCAAGAGACCCAGTACTTC. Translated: CASSEWAGSQETQYF.

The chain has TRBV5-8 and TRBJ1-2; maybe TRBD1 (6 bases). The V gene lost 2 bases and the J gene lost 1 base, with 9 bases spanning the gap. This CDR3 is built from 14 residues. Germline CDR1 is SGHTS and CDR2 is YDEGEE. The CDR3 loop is CASSFGTFNYGYTF. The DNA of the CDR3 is TGTGCCAGCAGCTTCGGGACATTTAACTATGGCTACACCTTC.

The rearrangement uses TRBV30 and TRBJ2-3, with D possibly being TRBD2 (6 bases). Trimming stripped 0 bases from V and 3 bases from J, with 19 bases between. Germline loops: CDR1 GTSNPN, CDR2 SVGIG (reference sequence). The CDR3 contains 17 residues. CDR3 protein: CAWSVRSWRDQTDTQYF. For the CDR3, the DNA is TGTGCCTGGAGTGTACGATCTTGGCGGGATCAGACAGATACGCAGTATTTT.

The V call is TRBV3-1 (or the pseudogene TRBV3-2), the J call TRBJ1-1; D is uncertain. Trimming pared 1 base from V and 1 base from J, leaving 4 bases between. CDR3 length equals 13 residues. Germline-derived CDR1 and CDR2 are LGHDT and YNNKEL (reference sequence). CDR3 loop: CASSQVTNTEAFF. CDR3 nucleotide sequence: TGTGCCAGCAGCCAAGTAACGAACACTGAAGCTTTCTTT.

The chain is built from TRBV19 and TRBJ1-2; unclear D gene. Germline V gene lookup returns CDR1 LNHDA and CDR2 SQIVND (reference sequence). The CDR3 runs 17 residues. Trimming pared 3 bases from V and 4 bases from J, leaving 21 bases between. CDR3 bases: TGTGCCAGTAGTATCACGGATGTGGTTACGACCATCTATGGCTACACCTTC. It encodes CASSITDVVTTIYGYTF.

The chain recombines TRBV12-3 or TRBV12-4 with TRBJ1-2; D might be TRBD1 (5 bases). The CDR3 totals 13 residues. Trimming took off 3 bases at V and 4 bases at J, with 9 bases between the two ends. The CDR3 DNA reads TGTGCCAGCAGTTTCCGCAGGGTCTATGGCTACACCTTC. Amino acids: CASSFRRVYGYTF.

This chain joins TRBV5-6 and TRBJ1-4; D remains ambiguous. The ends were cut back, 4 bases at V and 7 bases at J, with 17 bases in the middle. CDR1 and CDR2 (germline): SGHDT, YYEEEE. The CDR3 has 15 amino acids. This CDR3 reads CASSVHRDWSEKLFF. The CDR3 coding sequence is TGTGCCAGCAGCGTACACAGAGATTGGAGTGAAAAACTGTTTTTT.

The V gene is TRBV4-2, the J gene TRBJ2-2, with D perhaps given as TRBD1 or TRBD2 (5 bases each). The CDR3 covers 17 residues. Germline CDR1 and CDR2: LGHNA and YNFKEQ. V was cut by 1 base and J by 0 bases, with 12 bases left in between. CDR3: CASSQVLGGANTGELFF. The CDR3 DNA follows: TGTGCCAGCAGCCAAGTTCTTGGGGGAGCGAACACCGGGGAGCTGTTTTTT.

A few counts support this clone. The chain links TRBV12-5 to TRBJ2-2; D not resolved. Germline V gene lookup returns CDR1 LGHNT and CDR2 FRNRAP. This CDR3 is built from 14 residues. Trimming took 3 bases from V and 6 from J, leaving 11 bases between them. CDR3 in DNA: TGTGCTAGTGGTTTCGTTATGGGTTCCGGGGAGCTGTTTTTT. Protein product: CASGFVMGSGELFF.

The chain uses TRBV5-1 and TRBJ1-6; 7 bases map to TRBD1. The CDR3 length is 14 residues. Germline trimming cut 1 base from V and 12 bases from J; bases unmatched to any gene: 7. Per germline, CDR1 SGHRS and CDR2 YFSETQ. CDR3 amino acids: CASSLRDRTEPLHF. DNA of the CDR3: TGCGCCAGCAGCTTGAGGGACAGAACGGAACCCCTCCACTTT.

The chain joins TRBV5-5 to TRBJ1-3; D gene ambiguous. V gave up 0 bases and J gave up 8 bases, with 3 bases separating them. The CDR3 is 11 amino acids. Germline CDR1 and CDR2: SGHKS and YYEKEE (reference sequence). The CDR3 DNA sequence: TGTGCCAGCAGCTTGGCAGACACCATATATTTT. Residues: CASSLADTIYF.

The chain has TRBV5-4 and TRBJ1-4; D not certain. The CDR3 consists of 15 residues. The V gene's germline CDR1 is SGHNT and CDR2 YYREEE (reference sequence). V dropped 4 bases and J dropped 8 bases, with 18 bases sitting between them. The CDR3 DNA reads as TGTGCCAGCAGCGGGGAGGGCGCAGGTACAGAAAAACTGTTTTTT. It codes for CASSGEGAGTEKLFF.

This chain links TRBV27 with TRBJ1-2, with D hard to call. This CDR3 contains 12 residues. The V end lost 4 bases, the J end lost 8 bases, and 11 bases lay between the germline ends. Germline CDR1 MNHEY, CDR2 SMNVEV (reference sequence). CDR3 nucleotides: TGTGCCAGCAGTTCCCCTCCTTGGGGCTACACCTTC. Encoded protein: CASSSPPWGYTF.

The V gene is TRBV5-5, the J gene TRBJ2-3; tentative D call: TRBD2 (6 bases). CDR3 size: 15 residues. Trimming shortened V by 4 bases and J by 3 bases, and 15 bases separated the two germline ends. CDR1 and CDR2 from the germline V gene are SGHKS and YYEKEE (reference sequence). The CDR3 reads CASSPRERLTDTQYF. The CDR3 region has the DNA TGTGCCAGCAGCCCCCGGGAGCGTTTGACAGATACGCAGTATTTT.

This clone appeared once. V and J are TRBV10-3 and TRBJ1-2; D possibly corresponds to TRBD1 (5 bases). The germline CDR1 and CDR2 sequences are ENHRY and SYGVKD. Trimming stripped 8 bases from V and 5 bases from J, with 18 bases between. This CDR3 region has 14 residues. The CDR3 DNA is TGTGCCATCCGGTTCAGGTGGGGGATTTATGGCTACACCTTC. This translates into CAIRFRWGIYGYTF.

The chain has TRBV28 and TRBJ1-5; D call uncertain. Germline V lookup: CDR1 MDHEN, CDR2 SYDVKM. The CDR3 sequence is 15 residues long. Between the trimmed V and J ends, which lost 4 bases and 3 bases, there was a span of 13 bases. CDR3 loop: CASSSLTGINQPQHF. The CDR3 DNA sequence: TGTGCCAGCAGTTCCCTTACGGGTATCAATCAGCCCCAGCATTTT.

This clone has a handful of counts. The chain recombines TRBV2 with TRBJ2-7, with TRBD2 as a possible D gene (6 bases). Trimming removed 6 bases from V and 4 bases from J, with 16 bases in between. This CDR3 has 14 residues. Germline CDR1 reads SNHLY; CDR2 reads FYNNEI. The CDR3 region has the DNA TGTGCCAGCAGGGCCTGGGGACTTTCTTACGAGCAGTACTTC. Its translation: CASRAWGLSYEQYF.

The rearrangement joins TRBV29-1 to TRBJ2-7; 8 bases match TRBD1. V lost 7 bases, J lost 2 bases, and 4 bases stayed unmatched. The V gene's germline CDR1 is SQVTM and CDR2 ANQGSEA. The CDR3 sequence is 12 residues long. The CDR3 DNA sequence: TGCAGCGCCACGGACAGGGCCTACGAGCAGTACTTC. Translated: CSATDRAYEQYF.

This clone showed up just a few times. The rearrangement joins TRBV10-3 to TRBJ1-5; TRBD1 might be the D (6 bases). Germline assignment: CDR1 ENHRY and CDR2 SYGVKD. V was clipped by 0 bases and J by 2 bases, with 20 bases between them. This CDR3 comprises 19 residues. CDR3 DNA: TGTGCCATCAGTGAGTCCCCATCGGCAGGGGCGGGGGGCAATCAGCCCCAGCATTTT. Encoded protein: CAISESPSAGAGGNQPQHF.

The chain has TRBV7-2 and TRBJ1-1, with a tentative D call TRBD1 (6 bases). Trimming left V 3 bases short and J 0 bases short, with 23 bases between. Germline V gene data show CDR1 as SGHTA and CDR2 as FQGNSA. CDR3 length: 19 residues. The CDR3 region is CASSFGPGTRDPMNTEAFF. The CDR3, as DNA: TGTGCCAGCAGCTTTGGCCCCGGGACACGGGACCCCATGAACACTGAAGCTTTCTTT. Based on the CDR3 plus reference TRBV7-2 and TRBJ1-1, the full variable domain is GAGVSQSPSNKVTEKGKDVELRCDPISGHTALYWYRQSLGQGLEFLIYFQGNSAPDKSGLPSDRFSAERTGGSVSTLTIQRTQQEDSAVYLCASSFGPGTRDPMNTEAFFGQGTRLTVV.